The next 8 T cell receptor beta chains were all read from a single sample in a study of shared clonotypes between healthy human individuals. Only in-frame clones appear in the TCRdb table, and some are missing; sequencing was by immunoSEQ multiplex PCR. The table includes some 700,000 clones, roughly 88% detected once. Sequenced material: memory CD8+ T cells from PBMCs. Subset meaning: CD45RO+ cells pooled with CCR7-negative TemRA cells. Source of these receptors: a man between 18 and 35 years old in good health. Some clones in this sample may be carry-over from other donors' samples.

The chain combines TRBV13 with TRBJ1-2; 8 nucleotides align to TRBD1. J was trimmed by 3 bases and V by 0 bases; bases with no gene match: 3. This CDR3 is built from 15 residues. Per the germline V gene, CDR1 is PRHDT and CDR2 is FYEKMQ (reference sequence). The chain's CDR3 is CASSLGTGEDYGYTF. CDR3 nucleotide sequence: TGTGCCAGCAGCTTAGGGACAGGGGAAGACTATGGCTACACCTTC. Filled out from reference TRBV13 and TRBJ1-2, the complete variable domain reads AAGVIQSPRHLIKEKRETATLKCYPIPRHDTVYWYQQGPGQDPQFLISFYEKMQSDKGSIPDRFSAQQFSDYHSELNMSSLELGDSALYFCASSLGTGEDYGYTFGSGTRLTVV.

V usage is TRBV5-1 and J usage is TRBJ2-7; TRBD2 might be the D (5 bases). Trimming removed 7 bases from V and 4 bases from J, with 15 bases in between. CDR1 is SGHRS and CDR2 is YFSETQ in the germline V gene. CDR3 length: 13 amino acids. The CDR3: CASVLYPGYEQYF. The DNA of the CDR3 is TGCGCCAGCGTTCTATATCCGGGATACGAGCAGTACTTC. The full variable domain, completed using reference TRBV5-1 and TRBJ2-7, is KAGVTQTPRYLIKTRGQQVTLSCSPISGHRSVSWYQQTPGQGLQFLFEYFSETQRNKGNFPGRFSGRQFSNSRSEMNVSTLELGDSALYLCASVLYPGYEQYFGPGTRLTVT.

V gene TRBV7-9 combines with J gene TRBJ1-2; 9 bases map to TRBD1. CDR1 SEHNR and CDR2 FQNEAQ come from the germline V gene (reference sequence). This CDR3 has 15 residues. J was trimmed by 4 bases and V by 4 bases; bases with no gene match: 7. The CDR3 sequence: CASSSPRDRAYGYTF. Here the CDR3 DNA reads TGTGCCAGCAGCTCGCCCAGGGACAGGGCCTATGGCTACACCTTC.

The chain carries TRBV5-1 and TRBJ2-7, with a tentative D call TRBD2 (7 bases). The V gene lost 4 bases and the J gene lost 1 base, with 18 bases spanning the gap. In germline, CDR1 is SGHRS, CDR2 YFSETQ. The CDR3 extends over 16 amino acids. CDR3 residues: CASSPPRGGLSYEQYF. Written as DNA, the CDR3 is TGCGCCAGCAGCCCACCACGAGGGGGACTATCCTACGAGCAGTACTTC.

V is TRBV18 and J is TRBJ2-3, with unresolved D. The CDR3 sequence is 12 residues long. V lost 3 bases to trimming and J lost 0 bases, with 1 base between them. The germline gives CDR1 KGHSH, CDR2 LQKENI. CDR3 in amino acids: CASSPSTDTQYF. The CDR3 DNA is TGTGCCAGCTCACCTAGCACAGATACGCAGTATTTT.

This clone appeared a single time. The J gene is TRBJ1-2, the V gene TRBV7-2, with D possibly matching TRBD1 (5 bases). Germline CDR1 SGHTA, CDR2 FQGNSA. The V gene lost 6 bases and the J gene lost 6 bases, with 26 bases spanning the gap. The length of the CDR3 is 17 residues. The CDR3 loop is CASSISERTRSPDGYTF. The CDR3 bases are TGTGCCAGCAGTATTAGCGAGAGGACACGCAGTCCGGATGGCTACACCTTC.

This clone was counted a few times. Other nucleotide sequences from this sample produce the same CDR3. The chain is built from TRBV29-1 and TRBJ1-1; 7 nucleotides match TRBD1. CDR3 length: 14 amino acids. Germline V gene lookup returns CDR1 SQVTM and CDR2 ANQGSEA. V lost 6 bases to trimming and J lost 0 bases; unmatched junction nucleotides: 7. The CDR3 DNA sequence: TGCAGCGTCCCGCAGACAGGGTTGAACACTGAAGCTTTCTTT. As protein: CSVPQTGLNTEAFF. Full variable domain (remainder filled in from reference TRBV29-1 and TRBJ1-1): SAVISQKPSRDICQRGTSLTIQCQVDSQVTMMFWYRQQPGQSLTLIATANQGSEATYESGFVIDKFPISRPNLTFSTLTVSNMSPEDSSIYLCSVPQTGLNTEAFFGQGTRLTVV.

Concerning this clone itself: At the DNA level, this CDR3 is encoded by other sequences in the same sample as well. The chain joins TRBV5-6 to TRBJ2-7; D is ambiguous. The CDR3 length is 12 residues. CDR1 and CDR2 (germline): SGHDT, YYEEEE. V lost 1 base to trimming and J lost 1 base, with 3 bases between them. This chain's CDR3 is CASSLSSYEQYF. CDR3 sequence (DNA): TGTGCCAGCAGCTTGTCTTCCTACGAGCAGTACTTC. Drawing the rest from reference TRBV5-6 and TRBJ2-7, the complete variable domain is DAGVTQSPTHLIKTRGQQVTLRCSPKSGHDTVSWYQQALGQGPQFIFQYYEEEERQRGNFPDRFSGHQFPNYSSELNVNALLLGDSALYLCASSLSSYEQYFGPGTRLTVT.